The clone carrying this T cell receptor (beta chain) was observed a handful of times. Germline and junction disagree at one end, which may indicate a read error. The data belong to a study of beta chain features in type 1 diabetes. Germline V gene data show CDR1 as SGHTA and CDR2 as FQGNSA. The CDR3 is 14 amino acids. Expressed TCRB transcripts were sequenced after all isolated RNA was converted to cDNA. The method was immunoSEQ multiplex PCR; TCRdb's version includes in-frame clones alone and lacks a portion of them. The data contain just over 600,000 clones, around 15% of them seen just once; the ten biggest clones take up about 0.086%.

This chain uses TRBV7-2 with TRBJ2-1; TRBD2 agrees at 7 bases. This sequence originates from a young man in good health. Sequencing used naive CD4+ T cells from blood. The CDR3 loop is CASSLAAVYNEQFF. In DNA form, the CDR3 reads TGTGCCAGCAGCCTAGCGGCAGTCTACAATGAGCAGTTCTTC.